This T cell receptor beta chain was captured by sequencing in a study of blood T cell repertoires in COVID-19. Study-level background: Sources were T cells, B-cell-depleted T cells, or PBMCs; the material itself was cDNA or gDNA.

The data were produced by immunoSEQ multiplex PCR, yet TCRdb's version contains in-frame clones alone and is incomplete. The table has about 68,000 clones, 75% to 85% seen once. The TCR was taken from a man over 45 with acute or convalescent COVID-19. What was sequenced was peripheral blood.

This chain's CDR3 is CASKGTGGADTEAFF. CDR3 DNA sequence: TGTGCCAGTAAAGGGACAGGGGGCGCTGACACTGAAGCTTTCTTT. The rearrangement links TRBV19 to TRBJ1-1, with TRBD1 identical over 12 bases. This CDR3 has 15 residues. CDR1 and CDR2 (germline): LNHDA, SQIVND (reference sequence). With V trimmed by 7 bases and J by 3 bases, 6 bases remained unmatched. The full variable domain, rest sourced from reference TRBV19 and TRBJ1-1, is DGGITQSPKYLFRKEGQNVTLSCEQNLNHDAMYWYRQDPGQGLRLIYYSQIVNDFQKGDIAEGYSVSREKKESFPLTVTSAQKNPTAFYLCASKGTGGADTEAFFGQGTRLTVV.